Sequencing of this T cell receptor beta chain was carried out in a study of human T cells and chemical hapten exposure. Across the whole study: Diphenylcyclopropenone was applied weekly to patients' scalps across the roughly 25-week study. General study results and limits: TCRs whose frequency exceeded 1 in 1000 remained the same following DPC sensitization.

The CDR3 has 16 residues. Trimming shortened V by 6 bases and J by 2 bases, and 19 bases separated the two germline ends. Germline CDR1 is MNHNS and CDR2 is SASEGT. One entry per CDR3 protein, called by TCRdb with MiXCR from the RACE reads. Of fewer than 130,000 distinct CDR3 sequences listed, approximately 11% were seen once; the top ten hold around 3.5%. Documented time point: patch test 1, 2 weeks after DPC sensitization. Treatment: therapeutic diphenylcyclopropenone sensitization with weekly scalp DPC. This clonotype has ten or more counts. Its specificity is not known. V and J are TRBV6-1 and TRBJ2-5; the D gene is possibly TRBD2 (7 bases). The sequence was obtained from a woman aged 40 to 49 with alopecia areata. Some clones in this sample may be carry-over from other donors' samples. The specimen was whole blood, collected in connection with sensitization to the hapten diphenylcyclopropenone (DPC). CDR3 DNA: TGTGCCAGCAGCCCAAGTAGGGGGGGGCGTCAAGAGACCCAGTACTTC. Its protein product is CASSPSRGGRQETQYF.